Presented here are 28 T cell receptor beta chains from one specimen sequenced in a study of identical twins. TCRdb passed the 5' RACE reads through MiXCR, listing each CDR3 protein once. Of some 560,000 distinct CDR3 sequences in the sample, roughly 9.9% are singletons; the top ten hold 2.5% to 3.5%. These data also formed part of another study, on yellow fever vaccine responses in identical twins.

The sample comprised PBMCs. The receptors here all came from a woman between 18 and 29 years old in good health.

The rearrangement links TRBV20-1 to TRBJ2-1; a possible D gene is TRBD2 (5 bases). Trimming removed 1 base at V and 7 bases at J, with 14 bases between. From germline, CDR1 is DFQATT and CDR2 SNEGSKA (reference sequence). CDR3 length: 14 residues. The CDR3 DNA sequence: TGCAGTGCTAGAGTCGGGGTGGATAGGAATGAGCAGTTCTTC. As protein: CSARVGVDRNEQFF.

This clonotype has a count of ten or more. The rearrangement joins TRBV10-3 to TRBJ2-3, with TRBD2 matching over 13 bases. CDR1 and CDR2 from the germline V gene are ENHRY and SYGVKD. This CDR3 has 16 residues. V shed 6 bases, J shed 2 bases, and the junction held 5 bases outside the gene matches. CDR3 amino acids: CAIRGTSGDTTDTQYF. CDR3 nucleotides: TGTGCCATCAGGGGGACTAGCGGGGATACCACAGATACGCAGTATTTT.

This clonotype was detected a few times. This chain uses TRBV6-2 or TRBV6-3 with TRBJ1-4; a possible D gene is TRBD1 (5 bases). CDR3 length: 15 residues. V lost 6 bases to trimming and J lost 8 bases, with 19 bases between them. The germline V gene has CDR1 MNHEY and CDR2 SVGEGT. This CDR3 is CASSLPRGGGEKLFF. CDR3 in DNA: TGTGCCAGCAGCCTGCCAAGGGGCGGCGGCGAAAAACTGTTTTTT.

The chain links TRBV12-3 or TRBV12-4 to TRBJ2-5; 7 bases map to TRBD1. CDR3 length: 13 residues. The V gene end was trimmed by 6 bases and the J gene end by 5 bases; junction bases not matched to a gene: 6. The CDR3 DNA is TGTGCCAGCAGGACAGGGAAGGAGGAGACCCAGTACTTC. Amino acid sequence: CASRTGKEETQYF.

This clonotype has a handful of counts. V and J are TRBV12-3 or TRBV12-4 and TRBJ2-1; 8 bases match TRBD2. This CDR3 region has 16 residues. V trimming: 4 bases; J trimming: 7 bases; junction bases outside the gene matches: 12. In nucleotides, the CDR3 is TGTGCCAGCAGTTCGGGGCCGGGACTAGGACTAAATGAGCAGTTCTTC. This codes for CASSSGPGLGLNEQFF.

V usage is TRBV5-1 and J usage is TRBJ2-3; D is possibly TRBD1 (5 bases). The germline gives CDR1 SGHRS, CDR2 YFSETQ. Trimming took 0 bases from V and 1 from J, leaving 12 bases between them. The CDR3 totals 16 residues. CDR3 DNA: TGCGCCAGCAGCTTGGTCGGTCCACAGGGCACAGATACGCAGTATTTT. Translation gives CASSLVGPQGTDTQYF.

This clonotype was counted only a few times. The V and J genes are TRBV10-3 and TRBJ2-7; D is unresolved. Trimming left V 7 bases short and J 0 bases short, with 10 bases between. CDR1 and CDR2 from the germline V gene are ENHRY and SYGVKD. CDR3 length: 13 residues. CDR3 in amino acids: CAIMDGSSYEQYF. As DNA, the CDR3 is TGTGCCATCATGGACGGAAGCTCCTACGAGCAGTACTTC.

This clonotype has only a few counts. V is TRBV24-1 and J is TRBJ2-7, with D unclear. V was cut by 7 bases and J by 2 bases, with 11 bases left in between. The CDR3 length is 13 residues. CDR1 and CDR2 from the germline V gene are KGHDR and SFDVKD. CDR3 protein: CATSGDQTYEQYF. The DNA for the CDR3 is TGTGCCACCAGCGGCGACCAAACCTACGAGCAGTACTTC.

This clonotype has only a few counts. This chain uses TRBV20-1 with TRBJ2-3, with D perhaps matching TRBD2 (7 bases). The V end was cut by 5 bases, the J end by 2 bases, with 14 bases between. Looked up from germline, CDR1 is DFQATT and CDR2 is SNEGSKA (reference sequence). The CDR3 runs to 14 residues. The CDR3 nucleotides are TGCAGTGCTCCAGTGGGGGGGCCCACAGATACGCAGTATTTT. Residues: CSAPVGGPTDTQYF.

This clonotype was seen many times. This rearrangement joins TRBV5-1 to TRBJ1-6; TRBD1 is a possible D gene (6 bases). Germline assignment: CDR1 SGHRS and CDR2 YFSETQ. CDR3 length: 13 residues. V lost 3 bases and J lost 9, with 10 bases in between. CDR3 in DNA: TGCGCCAGCAGCTCGGACAGAATTTCACCCCTCCACTTT. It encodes CASSSDRISPLHF. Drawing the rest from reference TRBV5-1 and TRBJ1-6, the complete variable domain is KAGVTQTPRYLIKTRGQQVTLSCSPISGHRSVSWYQQTPGQGLQFLFEYFSETQRNKGNFPGRFSGRQFSNSRSEMNVSTLELGDSALYLCASSSDRISPLHFGNGTRLTVT.

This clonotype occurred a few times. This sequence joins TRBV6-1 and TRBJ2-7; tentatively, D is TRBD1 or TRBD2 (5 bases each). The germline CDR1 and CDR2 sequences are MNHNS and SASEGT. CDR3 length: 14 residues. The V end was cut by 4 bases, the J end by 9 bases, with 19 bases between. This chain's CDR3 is CASSAKWDGSRQYF. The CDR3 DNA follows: TGTGCCAGCAGTGCCAAATGGGACGGCTCAAGGCAGTACTTC.

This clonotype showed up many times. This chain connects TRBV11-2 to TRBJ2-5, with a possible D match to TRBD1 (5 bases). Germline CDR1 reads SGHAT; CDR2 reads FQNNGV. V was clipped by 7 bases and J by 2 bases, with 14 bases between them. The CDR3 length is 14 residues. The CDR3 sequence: CASTPRGHQETQYF. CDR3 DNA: TGTGCCAGCACCCCAAGGGGCCATCAAGAGACCCAGTACTTC.

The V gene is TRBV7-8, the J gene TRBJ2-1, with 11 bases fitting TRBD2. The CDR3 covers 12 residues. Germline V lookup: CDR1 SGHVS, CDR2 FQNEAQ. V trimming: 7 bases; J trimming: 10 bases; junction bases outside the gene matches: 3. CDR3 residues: CASTLAGGEQFF. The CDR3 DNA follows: TGTGCCAGCACCCTAGCGGGAGGCGAGCAGTTCTTC.

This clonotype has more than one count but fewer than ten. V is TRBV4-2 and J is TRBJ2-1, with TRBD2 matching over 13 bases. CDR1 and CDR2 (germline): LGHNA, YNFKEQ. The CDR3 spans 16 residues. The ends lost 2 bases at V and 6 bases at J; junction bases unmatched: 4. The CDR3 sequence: CASSQPTSGRANEQFF. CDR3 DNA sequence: TGTGCCAGCAGCCAACCTACTAGCGGGAGGGCCAATGAGCAGTTCTTC.

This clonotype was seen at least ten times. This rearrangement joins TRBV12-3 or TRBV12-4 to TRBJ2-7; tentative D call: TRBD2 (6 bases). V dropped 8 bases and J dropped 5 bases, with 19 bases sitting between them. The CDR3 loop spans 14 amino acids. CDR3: CASSMAGNLHEQYF. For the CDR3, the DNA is TGTGCCAGCTCAATGGCGGGGAATCTCCACGAGCAGTACTTC.

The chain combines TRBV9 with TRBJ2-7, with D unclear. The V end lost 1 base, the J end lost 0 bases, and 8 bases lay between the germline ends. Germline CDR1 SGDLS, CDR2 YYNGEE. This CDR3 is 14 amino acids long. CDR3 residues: CASSVTIGSYEQYF. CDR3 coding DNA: TGTGCCAGCAGCGTAACGATAGGCTCCTACGAGCAGTACTTC. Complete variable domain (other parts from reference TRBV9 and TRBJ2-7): DSGVTQTPKHLITATGQRVTLRCSPRSGDLSVYWYQQSLDQGLQFLIQYYNGEERAKGNILERFSAQQFPDLHSELNLSSLELGDSALYFCASSVTIGSYEQYFGPGTRLTVT.

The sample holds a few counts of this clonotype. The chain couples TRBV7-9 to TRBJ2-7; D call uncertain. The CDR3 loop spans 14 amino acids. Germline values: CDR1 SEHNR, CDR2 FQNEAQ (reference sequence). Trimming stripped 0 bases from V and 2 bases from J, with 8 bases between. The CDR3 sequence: CASSLAVSTYEQYF. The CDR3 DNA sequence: TGTGCCAGCAGCTTAGCGGTCAGTACCTACGAGCAGTACTTC.

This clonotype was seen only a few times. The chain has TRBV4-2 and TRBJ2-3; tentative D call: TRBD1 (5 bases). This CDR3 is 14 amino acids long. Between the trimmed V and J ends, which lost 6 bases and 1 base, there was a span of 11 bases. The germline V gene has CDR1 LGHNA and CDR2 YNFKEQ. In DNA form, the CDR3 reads TGTGCCAGCAGACCCTCCAGGGGCACAGATACGCAGTATTTT. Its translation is CASRPSRGTDTQYF.

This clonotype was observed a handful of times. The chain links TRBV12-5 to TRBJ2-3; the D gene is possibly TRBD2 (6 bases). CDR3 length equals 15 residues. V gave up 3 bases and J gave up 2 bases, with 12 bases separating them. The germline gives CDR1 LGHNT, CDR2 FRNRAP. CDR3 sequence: CASGLQGGVTDTQYF. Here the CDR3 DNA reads TGTGCTAGTGGTTTACAAGGAGGGGTCACAGATACGCAGTATTTT.

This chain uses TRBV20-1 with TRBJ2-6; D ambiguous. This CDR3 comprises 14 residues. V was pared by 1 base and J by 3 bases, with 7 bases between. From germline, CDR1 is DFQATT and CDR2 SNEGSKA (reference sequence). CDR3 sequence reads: CSARGHGGANVLTF. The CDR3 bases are TGCAGTGCTAGAGGCCATGGTGGGGCCAACGTCCTGACTTTC.

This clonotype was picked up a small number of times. CDR3 amino acids: CASRVELREFYNEQFF. DNA of the CDR3: TGTGCCAGCAGGGTCGAATTGAGGGAGTTCTACAATGAGCAGTTCTTC. This chain links TRBV12-3 or TRBV12-4 with TRBJ2-1; weak D call: TRBD2 (5 bases). V lost 6 bases and J 3 bases, leaving 18 bases between the germline ends. This CDR3 is built from 16 residues.

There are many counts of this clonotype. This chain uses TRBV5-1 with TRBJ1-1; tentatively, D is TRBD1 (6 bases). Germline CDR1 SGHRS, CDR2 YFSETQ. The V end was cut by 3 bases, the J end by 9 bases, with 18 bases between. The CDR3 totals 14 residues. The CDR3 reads CASSSSVGGGQAFF. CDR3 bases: TGCGCCAGCAGCTCCTCCGTAGGGGGTGGCCAAGCTTTCTTT.

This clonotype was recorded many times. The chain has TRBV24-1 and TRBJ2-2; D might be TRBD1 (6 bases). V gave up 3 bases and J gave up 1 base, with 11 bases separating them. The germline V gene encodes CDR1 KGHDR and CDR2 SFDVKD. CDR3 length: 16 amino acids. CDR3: CATSDTTGLNTGELFF. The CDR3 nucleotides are TGTGCCACCAGTGATACTACAGGGCTGAACACCGGGGAGCTGTTTTTT.

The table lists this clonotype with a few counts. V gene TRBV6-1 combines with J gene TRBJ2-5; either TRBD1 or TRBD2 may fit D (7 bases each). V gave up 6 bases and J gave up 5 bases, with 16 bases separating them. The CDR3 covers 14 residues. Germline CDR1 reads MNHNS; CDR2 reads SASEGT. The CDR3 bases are TGTGCCAGCAGGGACTACAGGGGAGGGGAGACCCAGTACTTC. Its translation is CASRDYRGGETQYF.

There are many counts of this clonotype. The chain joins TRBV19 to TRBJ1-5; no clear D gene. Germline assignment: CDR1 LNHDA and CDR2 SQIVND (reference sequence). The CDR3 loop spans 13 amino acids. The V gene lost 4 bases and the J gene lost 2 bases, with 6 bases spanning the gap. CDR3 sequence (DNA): TGTGCCAGTAGTAGGCCAGGCAATCAGCCCCAGCATTTT. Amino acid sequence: CASSRPGNQPQHF. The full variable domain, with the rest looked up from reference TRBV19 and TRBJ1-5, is DGGITQSPKYLFRKEGQNVTLSCEQNLNHDAMYWYRQDPGQGLRLIYYSQIVNDFQKGDIAEGYSVSREKKESFPLTVTSAQKNPTAFYLCASSRPGNQPQHFGDGTRLSIL.

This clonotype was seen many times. CDR3 loop: CASSTNPLGEGPLVARDEQFF. As DNA, the CDR3 is TGTGCCAGCAGCACTAACCCTTTGGGGGAGGGCCCATTAGTTGCGCGCGATGAGCAGTTCTTC. The chain joins TRBV3-1 to TRBJ2-1; TRBD2 matches 7 bases. This CDR3 is 21 amino acids long. V dropped 5 bases and J dropped 8; count of bases not matched to a gene: 30. Germline V gene sequence: CDR1 LGHDT, CDR2 YNNKEL (reference sequence).

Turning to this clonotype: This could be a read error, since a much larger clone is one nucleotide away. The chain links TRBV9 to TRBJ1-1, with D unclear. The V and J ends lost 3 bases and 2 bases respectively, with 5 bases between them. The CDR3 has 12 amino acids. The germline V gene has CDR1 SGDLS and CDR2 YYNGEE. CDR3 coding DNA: TGTGCCAGCAGCGAGGGTAACACTGAAGCTTTCTTT. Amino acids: CASSEGNTEAFF.

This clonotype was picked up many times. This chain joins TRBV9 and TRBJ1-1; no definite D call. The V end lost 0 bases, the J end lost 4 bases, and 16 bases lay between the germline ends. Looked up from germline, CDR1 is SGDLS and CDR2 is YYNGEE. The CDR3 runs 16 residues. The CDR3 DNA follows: TGTGCCAGCAGCGTAGTAGGTTTTGAGTCGTCCACTGAAGCTTTCTTT. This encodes CASSVVGFESSTEAFF.